A selection of T cell receptor beta chains follows, all from one sample in a study of CD8 T cells in Susac syndrome. MiXCR was run by TCRdb on the immunoSEQ multiplex PCR reads, yielding one entry per CDR3 protein. Of some 120,000 distinct CDR3 sequences listed, approximately 94% are singletons. Source material: CD4+ T cells from PBMCs. Source of these receptors: a human donor with multiple sclerosis. The conserved cysteine and the conserved F or W are not part of the CDR3 here.

ASSQGPPGTSGQETQY	TRBV4-2	TRBJ2-5
ASSSTGWSNTGELF	TRBV7-9	TRBJ2-2
ASSFRTGGAEAF	TRBV7-2	TRBJ1-1
SVDKSGTEEEQF	TRBV29-1	TRBJ2-1
ASSLDEDTQY	TRBV7-2	TRBJ2-3
ASSSNSNQPQH	TRBV6-2/TRBV6-3	TRBJ1-5
ASSFGTGSGEQY	TRBV11-2	TRBJ2-7
ASIMSPGQTTGELF	TRBV12-3/TRBV12-4	TRBJ2-2
ASSAGTSGRWGYTQY	TRBV6-1	TRBJ2-3
ASSLRDVTYEQY	TRBV3-1	TRBJ2-7
AWSLSNQPQH	TRBV30	TRBJ1-5